This T cell receptor (beta chain) appears in the sequencing data of a study of T cells in localized non-small cell lung cancer. Overall study results and limits: Adjacent uninvolved lung tissue had the highest T cell clonality, exceeding tumor.

From germline, CDR1 is SSHAT and CDR2 FNYEAQ (reference sequence). This CDR3 comprises 13 residues. As for this clone: Its antigen remains unknown. Relative to the germline gene, one junction end is altered; a read error may explain this.

Produced via immunoSEQ multiplex PCR; TCRdb's table is partial and in-frame only. The repertoire has fewer than 60,000 clones, about 85% of them found once; the top ten carry about 20%. This clonotype was sampled from a female donor of 60 years or more with stage II squamous cell lung carcinoma. The V gene is TRBV7-7, the J gene TRBJ2-7; unclear D gene. The sequencing here drew on peripheral blood, taken before any cancer treatment. CDR3 residues: CASSLAEAGEQYF. The CDR3 DNA is TGTGCTAGCAGCTTAGCTGAAGCCGGCGAGCAGTACTTC. Drawing the rest from reference TRBV7-7 and TRBJ2-7, the complete variable domain is GAGVSQSPRYKVTKRGQDVTLRCDPISSHATLYWYQQALGQGPEFLTYFNYEAQPDKSGLPSDRFSAERPEGSISTLTIQRTEQRDSAMYRCASSLAEAGEQYFGPGTRLTVT.